Here is one T cell receptor (beta chain) with its context. This entry is derived from a study of control samples from healthy donors and cancer patients. The assay was immunoSEQ multiplex PCR, and TCRdb's table has in-frame clones only and misses some. The table shows more than 100,000 clones, with around 89% occurring only once. This CDR3 is built from 13 residues. In germline, CDR1 is SGHDT, CDR2 YYEEEE. Trimming removed 3 bases at V and 0 bases at J, with 5 bases between. Sequencing input: blood. The sequence came from a man between 35 and 55 years old in good health. V gene TRBV5-6 combines with J gene TRBJ2-3; D is unclear. Here the CDR3 DNA reads TGTGCCAGCAGCTCGATGAGCACAGATACGCAGTATTTT. This sequence encodes CASSSMSTDTQYF.